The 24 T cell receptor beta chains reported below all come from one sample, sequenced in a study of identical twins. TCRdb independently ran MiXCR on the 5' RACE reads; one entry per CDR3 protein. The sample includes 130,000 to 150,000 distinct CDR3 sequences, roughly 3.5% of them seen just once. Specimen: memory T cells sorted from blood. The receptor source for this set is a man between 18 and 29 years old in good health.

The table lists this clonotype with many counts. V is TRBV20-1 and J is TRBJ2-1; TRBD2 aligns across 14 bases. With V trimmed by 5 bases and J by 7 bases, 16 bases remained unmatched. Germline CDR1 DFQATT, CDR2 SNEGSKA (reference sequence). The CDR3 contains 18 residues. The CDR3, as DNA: TGCAGTGCTCTAACATACGCCGGGACTAGCGGGAGTGGGAATGAGCAGTTCTTC. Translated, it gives CSALTYAGTSGSGNEQFF.

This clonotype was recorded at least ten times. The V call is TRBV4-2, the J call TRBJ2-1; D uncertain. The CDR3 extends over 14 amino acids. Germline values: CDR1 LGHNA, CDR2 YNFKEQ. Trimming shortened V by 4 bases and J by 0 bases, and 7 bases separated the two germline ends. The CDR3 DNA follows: TGTGCCAGCAGCCCTACGGCCTCCTACAATGAGCAGTTCTTC. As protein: CASSPTASYNEQFF.

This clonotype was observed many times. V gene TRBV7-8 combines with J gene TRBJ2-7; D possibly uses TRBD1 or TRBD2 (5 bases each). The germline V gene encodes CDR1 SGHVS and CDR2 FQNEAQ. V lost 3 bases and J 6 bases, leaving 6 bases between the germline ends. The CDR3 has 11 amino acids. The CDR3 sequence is CASSFGTEQYF. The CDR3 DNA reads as TGTGCCAGCAGCTTCGGGACCGAGCAGTACTTC.

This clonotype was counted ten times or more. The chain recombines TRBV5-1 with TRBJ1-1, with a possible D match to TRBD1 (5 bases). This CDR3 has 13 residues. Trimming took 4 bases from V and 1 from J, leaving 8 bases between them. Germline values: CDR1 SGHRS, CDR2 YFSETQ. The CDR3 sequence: CASSARENTEAFF. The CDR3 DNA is TGCGCCAGCAGCGCCAGGGAGAACACTGAAGCTTTCTTT.

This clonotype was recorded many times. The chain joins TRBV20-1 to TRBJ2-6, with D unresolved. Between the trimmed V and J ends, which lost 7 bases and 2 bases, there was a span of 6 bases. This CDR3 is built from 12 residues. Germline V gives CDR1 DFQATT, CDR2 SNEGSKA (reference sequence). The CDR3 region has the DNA TGCAGTGTCTCGCCTGGGGCCAACGTCCTGACTTTC. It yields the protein CSVSPGANVLTF.

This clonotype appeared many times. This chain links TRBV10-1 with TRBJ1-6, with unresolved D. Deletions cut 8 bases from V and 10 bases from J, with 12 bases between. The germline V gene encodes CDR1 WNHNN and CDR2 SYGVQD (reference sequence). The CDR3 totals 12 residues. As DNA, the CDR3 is TGCGCCAGCGGAGATTTTGACTCACCCCTCCACTTT. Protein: CASGDFDSPLHF.

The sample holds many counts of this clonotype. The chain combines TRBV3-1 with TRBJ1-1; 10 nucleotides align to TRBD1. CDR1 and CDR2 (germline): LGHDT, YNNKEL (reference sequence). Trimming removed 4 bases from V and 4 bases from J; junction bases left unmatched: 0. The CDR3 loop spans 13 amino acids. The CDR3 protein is CASSRTGGTEAFF. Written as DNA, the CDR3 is TGTGCCAGCAGCCGGACAGGGGGCACTGAAGCTTTCTTT.

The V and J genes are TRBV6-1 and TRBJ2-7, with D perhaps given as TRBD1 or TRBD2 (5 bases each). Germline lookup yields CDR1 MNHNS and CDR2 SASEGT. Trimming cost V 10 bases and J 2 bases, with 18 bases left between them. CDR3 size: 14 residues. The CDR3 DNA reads TGTGCCACCTCAGACAGCCCGGGGACCTACGAGCAGTACTTC. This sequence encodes CATSDSPGTYEQYF.

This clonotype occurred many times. CDR3 residues: CSVGRFSYEQYF. The CDR3 DNA sequence: TGCAGCGTTGGAAGGTTTTCCTACGAGCAGTACTTC. The chain carries TRBV29-1 and TRBJ2-7; D uncertain. This CDR3 is built from 12 residues. Trimming cost V 4 bases and J 1 base, with 8 bases left between them. Germline V lookup: CDR1 SQVTM, CDR2 ANQGSEA.

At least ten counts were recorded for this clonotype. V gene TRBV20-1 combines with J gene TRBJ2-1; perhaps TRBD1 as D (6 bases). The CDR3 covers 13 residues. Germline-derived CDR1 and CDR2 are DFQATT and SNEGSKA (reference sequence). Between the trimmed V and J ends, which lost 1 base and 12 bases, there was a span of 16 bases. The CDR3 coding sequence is TGCAGTGCTAGAGCGCGGACAGATTTAGGGCAGTTCTTC. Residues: CSARARTDLGQFF.

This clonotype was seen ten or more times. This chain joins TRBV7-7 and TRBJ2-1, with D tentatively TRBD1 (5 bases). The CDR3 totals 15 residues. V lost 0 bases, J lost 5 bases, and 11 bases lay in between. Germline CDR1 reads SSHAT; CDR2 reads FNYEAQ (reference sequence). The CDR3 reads CASSLALGAHNEQFF. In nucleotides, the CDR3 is TGTGCCAGCAGCTTAGCGCTTGGGGCCCACAATGAGCAGTTCTTC.

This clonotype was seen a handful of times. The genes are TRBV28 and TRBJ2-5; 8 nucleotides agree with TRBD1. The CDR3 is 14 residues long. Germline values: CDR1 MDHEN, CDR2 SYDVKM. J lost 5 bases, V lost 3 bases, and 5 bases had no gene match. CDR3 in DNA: TGTGCCAGCAGTTTCTCAGGGGGCAGGGAGACCCAGTACTTC. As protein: CASSFSGGRETQYF.

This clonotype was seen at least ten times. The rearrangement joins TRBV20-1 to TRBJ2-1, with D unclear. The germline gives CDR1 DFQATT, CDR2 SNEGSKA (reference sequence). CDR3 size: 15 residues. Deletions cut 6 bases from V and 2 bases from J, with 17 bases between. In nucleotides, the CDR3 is TGCAGTGCCCCGACAACGTTCGGCCCCTACAATGAGCAGTTCTTC. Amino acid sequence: CSAPTTFGPYNEQFF.

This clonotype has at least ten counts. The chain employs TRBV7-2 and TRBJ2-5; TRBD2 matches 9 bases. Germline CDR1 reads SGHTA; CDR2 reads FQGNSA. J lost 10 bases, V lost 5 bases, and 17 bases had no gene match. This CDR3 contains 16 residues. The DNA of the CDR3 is TGTGCCAGCAGCCAGGGATGGCGACTAGCGGTTCAAGTCCAGTACTTC. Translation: CASSQGWRLAVQVQYF.

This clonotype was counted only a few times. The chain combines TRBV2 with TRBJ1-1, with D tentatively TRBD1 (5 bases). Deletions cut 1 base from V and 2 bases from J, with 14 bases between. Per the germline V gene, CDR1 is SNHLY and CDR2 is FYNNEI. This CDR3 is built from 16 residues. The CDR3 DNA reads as TGTGCCAGCAGTGAAGTCGGGGGGAAAGGAAACACTGAAGCTTTCTTT. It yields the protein CASSEVGGKGNTEAFF.

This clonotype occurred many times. CDR3 protein: CASGQQETQYF. The CDR3 region has the DNA TGTGCCAGCGGACAGCAAGAGACCCAGTACTTC. This chain connects TRBV6-6 to TRBJ2-5, with D possibly TRBD1 on 6 matching bases. The ends were cut back, 8 bases at V and 2 bases at J, with 6 bases in the middle. The CDR3 has 11 amino acids. The germline gives CDR1 MNHNY, CDR2 SVGAGI (reference sequence).

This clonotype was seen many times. The CDR3 bases are TGTGCCACCAGCAGAGATCTCGAGTCTGAAGCTTTCTTT. Amino acid sequence: CATSRDLESEAFF. The chain carries TRBV15 and TRBJ1-1; D call uncertain. The ends were cut back, 0 bases at V and 6 bases at J, with 8 bases in the middle. The V gene's germline CDR1 is LNHNV and CDR2 YYDKDF (reference sequence). This CDR3 region has 13 residues.

The CDR3 protein is CASSQDIRNSPLHF. In nucleotides, the CDR3 is TGTGCCAGCAGCCAAGACATAAGGAATTCACCCCTCCACTTT. V gene TRBV3-1 combines with J gene TRBJ1-6; D gene uncertain. Trimming left V 0 bases short and J 7 bases short, with 7 bases between. The CDR3 loop spans 14 amino acids. Germline V lookup: CDR1 LGHDT, CDR2 YNNKEL (reference sequence).

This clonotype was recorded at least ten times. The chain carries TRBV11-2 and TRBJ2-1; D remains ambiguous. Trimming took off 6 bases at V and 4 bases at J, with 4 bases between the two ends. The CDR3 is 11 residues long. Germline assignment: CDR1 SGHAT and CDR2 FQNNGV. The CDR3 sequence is CASRKYNEQFF. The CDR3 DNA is TGTGCCAGCAGGAAGTACAATGAGCAGTTCTTC.

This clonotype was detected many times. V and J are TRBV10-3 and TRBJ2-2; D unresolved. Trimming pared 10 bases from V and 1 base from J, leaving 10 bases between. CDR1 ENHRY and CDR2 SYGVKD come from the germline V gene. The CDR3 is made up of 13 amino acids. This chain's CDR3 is CASSNENTGELFF. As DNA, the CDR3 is TGTGCCAGCTCTAACGAGAACACCGGGGAGCTGTTTTTT.

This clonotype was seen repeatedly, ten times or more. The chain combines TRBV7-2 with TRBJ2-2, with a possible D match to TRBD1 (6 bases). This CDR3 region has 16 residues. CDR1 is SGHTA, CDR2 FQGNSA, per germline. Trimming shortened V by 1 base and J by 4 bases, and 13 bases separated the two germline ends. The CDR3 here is CASSLGGGATTGELFF. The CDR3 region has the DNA TGTGCCAGCAGCTTAGGAGGGGGAGCCACCACCGGGGAGCTGTTTTTT. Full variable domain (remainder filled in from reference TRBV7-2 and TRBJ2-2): GAGVSQSPSNKVTEKGKDVELRCDPISGHTALYWYRQSLGQGLEFLIYFQGNSAPDKSGLPSDRFSAERTGGSVSTLTIQRTQQEDSAVYLCASSLGGGATTGELFFGEGSRLTVL.

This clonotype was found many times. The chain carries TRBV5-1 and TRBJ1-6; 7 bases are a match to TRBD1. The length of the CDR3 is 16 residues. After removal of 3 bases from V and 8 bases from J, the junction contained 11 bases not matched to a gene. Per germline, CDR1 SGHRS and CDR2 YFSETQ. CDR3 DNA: TGCGCCAGCAGCTCTAGCGAGGGGGCGGTTTATTCACCCCTCCACTTT. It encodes CASSSSEGAVYSPLHF.

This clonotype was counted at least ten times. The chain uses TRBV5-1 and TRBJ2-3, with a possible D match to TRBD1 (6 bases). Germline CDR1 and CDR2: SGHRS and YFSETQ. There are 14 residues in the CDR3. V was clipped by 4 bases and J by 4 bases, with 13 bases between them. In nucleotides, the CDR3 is TGCGCCAGCAGCCCGGGACATCCAGCAGATACGCAGTATTTT. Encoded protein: CASSPGHPADTQYF.

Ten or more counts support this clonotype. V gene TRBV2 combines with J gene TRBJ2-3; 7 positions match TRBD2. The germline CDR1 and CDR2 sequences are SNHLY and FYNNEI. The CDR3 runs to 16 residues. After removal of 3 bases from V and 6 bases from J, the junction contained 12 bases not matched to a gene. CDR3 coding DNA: TGTGCCAGCAGTGACGGTGGCGGGAGAAGGGTGGATACGCAGTATTTT. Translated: CASSDGGGRRVDTQYF.